This TCR beta chain was captured in a study of spatial heterogeneity in lung cancer. Study background: Consistently, beta-chain sequences turned up in larger numbers than alpha-chain sequences did.

Specified time point: blood at routine non-recurrence follow-up after resection. Unsorted tumor, nontumor lung tissue or cryopreserved PBMC supplied the whole RNA. Germline loops: CDR1 DFQATT, CDR2 SNEGSKA (reference sequence). Trimming left V 5 bases short and J 4 bases short, with 17 bases between. There are 14 residues in the CDR3. This clonotype was counted ten times or more. TCR cDNA molecules each had a unique molecular identifier. TCRdb analysed the 5' RACE reads with MiXCR anew, one entry per CDR3 protein. This sample yields about 120,000 distinct CDR3 sequences, of which 9% to 15% are seen a single time; approximately 16% belongs to the top ten.

This clonotype was obtained from a male donor with early-stage non-small cell lung cancer. The J gene is TRBJ2-5, the V gene TRBV20-1, with D possibly called TRBD1 or TRBD2 (6 bases each). The starting material was PBMCs, obtained at follow-up. CDR3 protein: CSALMGGEGETQYF. In DNA form, the CDR3 reads TGCAGTGCTCTCATGGGGGGCGAGGGAGAGACCCAGTACTTC.